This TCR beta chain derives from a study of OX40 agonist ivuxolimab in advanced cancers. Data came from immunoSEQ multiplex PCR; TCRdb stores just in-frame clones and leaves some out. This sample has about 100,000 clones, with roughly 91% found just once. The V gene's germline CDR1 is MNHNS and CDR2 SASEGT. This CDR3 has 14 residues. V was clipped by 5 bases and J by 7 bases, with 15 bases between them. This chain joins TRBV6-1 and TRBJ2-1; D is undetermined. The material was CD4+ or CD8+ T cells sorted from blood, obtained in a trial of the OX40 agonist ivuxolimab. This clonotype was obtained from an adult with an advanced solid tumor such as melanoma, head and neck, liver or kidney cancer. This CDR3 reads CASSLEATLNEQFF. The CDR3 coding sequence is TGTGCCAGCAGTCTCGAAGCGACATTGAATGAGCAGTTCTTC.